The source of this T cell receptor (beta chain) is a study of CD8 T cells in ankylosing spondylitis. General study results and limits: Disease-linked clones reportedly showed significant enrichment in matched ankylosing spondylitis synovial fluid. Relatively rare in peripheral blood, disease-linked clones were also CD8+. There was a TCR beta motif, made of roughly eight highly homologous variants, that appeared characteristic of ankylosing spondylitis blood. Past studies reported some motif variants in reactive arthritis synovial fluid and blood.

MiXCR, run by TCRdb on the 5' RACE reads, gives a single entry per CDR3 protein. The profile shows more than 400,000 distinct CDR3 sequences, roughly 5% of them singletons. This clonotype appeared many times. Antigen: not known. V dropped 2 bases and J dropped 2 bases, with 13 bases sitting between them. The CDR3 totals 15 residues. CDR1 is SGHRS and CDR2 is YFSETQ in the germline V gene. The sample consisted of blood, either unsorted or a sorted T cell fraction (not recorded which). The genes are TRBV5-1 and TRBJ1-1; D not certain. This clonotype originated in a male donor with ankylosing spondylitis. The CDR3 protein is CASSFHIPDNTEAFF. CDR3 in DNA: TGCGCCAGCAGCTTTCATATCCCAGATAACACTGAAGCTTTCTTT. Together with reference TRBV5-1 and TRBJ1-1, the CDR3 gives the full variable domain: KAGVTQTPRYLIKTRGQQVTLSCSPISGHRSVSWYQQTPGQGLQFLFEYFSETQRNKGNFPGRFSGRQFSNSRSEMNVSTLELGDSALYLCASSFHIPDNTEAFFGQGTRLTVV.